This T cell receptor beta chain was recovered during a study of T cells in Graves' hyperthyroidism and ophthalmopathy. Study information: Peripheral blood collection took place at initial diagnosis, before any treatment.

Enrolled ophthalmopathy patients presented with a Clinical Activity Score of at least 3, a NOSPECS grade of at least 4, and disease duration under 3 months. This CDR3 is 13 amino acids long. V lost 4 bases and J 10 bases, leaving 13 bases between the germline ends. RNA transcripts yielded amplified TCR beta CDR3 regions. The HTBI set primed first-round TCR CDR3 RT-PCR. TCRdb reanalysed the multiplex PCR reads using MiXCR and keeps one entry per CDR3 protein. The sample carries around 370,000 distinct CDR3 sequences, around 20% recorded once. Sample: blood. The TCR originated in a man aged 18 to 29 with Graves' ophthalmopathy. This sequence joins TRBV12-3 or TRBV12-4 and TRBJ2-2, with D perhaps TRBD2 (5 bases). CDR3 DNA: TGTGCCAGCAGTTCCCGCGGAGGAGCGGAGCTGTTTTTT. Protein: CASSSRGGAELFF.